This entry concerns a single T cell receptor beta chain. Its antigen is not known. These data come from a study of blood T cells in healthy people across ages. Whole-study findings and limits: Strong correlation linked observed beta diversity and percent naive T cells.

Trimming shortened V by 3 bases and J by 6 bases, and 14 bases separated the two germline ends. In germline, CDR1 is SEHNR, CDR2 FQNEAQ (reference sequence). This CDR3 is 14 amino acids long. A J-beta primer mix and a sample-barcoded 5' primer were used in a second PCR of about 7 to 12 cycles. A single record per CDR3 protein comes from TCRdb applying MiXCR to the 5' RACE reads. The sample has roughly 500,000 distinct CDR3 sequences, approximately 25% seen once. The sample was also reused in another study, on T cells of mothers and their children. That study adds: Samples were obtained from a few healthy Caucasian mothers and their six children. It was observed that no persistent microchimeric T cell clones could be detected.

V usage is TRBV7-9 and J usage is TRBJ1-2; D might be TRBD1 (6 bases). The sequenced sample consisted of blood. The sequence was collected from a boy younger than 18 in good health. CDR3 DNA sequence: TGTGCCAGCAGCTTCATGGGGGCGAGCGATGGCTACACCTTC. Translation: CASSFMGASDGYTF. The complete variable domain, with remaining parts taken from reference TRBV7-9 and TRBJ1-2, reads DTGVSQNPRHKITKRGQNVTFRCDPISEHNRLYWYRQTLGQGPEFLTYFQNEAQLEKSRLLSDRFSAERPKGSFSTLEIQRTEQGDSAMYLCASSFMGASDGYTFGSGTRLTVV.